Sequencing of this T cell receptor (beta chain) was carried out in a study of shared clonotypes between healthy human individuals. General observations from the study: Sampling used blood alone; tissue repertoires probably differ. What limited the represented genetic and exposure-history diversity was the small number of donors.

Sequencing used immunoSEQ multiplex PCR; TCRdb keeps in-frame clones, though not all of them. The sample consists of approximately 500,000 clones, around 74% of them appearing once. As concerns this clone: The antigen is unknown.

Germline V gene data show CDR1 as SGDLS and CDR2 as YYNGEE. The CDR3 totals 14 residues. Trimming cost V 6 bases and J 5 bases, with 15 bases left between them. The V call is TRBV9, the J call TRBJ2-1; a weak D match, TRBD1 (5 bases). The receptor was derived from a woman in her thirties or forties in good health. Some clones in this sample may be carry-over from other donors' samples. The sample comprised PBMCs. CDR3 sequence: CASNEADNHNEQFF. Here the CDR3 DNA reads TGTGCCAGCAATGAGGCGGACAACCACAATGAGCAGTTCTTC.